Following are 9 T cell receptor beta chains from one sample sequenced in a study of CD8 T cells in ankylosing spondylitis. Findings and limits, study-wide: In ankylosing spondylitis blood, a motif of about 8 highly homologous TCR beta variants appeared characteristic.

TCRdb re-analysed the 5' RACE reads in MiXCR, keeping a single row per CDR3 protein. This table has a few hundred thousand distinct CDR3 sequences, 10% to 15% appearing once. Their specific antigens are unknown. The sequencing input was blood, either unsorted or a sorted T cell fraction (not recorded which). The receptors were sampled from a male donor with ankylosing spondylitis.

This clonotype has just a few counts. The V gene is TRBV7-9, the J gene TRBJ1-4; 7 bases are shared with TRBD1. Germline V gene data show CDR1 as SEHNR and CDR2 as FQNEAQ (reference sequence). The CDR3 is 15 amino acids. Unmatched junction bases numbered 4, after V lost 1 base and J lost 5 bases. CDR3 amino acids: CASSLGDRANEKLFF. The CDR3 coding sequence is TGTGCCAGCAGCTTAGGAGACAGGGCCAATGAAAAACTGTTTTTT.

This clonotype showed up just a few times. This chain uses TRBV24-1 with TRBJ2-2; perhaps TRBD1 as D (8 bases). V was trimmed by 3 bases and J by 7 bases, leaving 20 bases between them. CDR1 and CDR2 (germline): KGHDR, SFDVKD. The CDR3 extends over 17 amino acids. CDR3 sequence reads: CATSDPGGRGDGGELFF. The DNA for the CDR3 is TGTGCCACCAGTGATCCAGGGGGCCGGGGGGACGGCGGGGAGCTGTTTTTT.

This clonotype was counted many times. The V call is TRBV4-1, the J call TRBJ2-3, with TRBD2 as a possible D gene (6 bases). This CDR3 region has 15 residues. Between the trimmed V and J ends, which lost 5 bases and 2 bases, there was a span of 14 bases. The germline V gene has CDR1 MGHRA and CDR2 YSYEKL. This chain's CDR3 is CASSYRAGPTDTQYF. CDR3 DNA: TGCGCCAGCAGCTATAGGGCGGGACCCACAGATACGCAGTATTTT.

This clonotype showed up just a few times. The chain carries TRBV5-1 and TRBJ1-2; D perhaps matches TRBD1 (5 bases). This CDR3 spans 14 amino acids. Looked up from germline, CDR1 is SGHRS and CDR2 is YFSETQ. V was shortened by 0 bases and J by 8 bases, with 14 bases between the two germline ends. Here the CDR3 DNA reads TGCGCCAGCAGCTTGGAATCAGGGTTGTCGGGCTACACCTTC. Translating gives CASSLESGLSGYTF.

This clonotype has a handful of counts. V is TRBV7-9 and J is TRBJ2-1, with a weak D call TRBD1 (5 bases). Germline loops: CDR1 SEHNR, CDR2 FQNEAQ (reference sequence). The CDR3 has 14 amino acids. Trimming stripped 9 bases from V and 0 bases from J, with 12 bases between. The DNA of the CDR3 is TGTGCCAGTGAAGACAGAGTCTCCTACAATGAGCAGTTCTTC. This encodes CASEDRVSYNEQFF.

This chain uses TRBV7-9 with TRBJ2-1; 7 nucleotides line up with TRBD1. Looked up from germline, CDR1 is SEHNR and CDR2 is FQNEAQ (reference sequence). The ends lost 1 base at V and 5 bases at J; junction bases unmatched: 8. The CDR3 has 16 amino acids. CDR3 nucleotides: TGTGCCAGCAGCTTAGACGACAGGGTGTTCGACAATGAGCAGTTCTTC. It encodes CASSLDDRVFDNEQFF.

The genes are TRBV5-1 and TRBJ2-1, with TRBD2 as a possible D gene (6 bases). V gave up 0 bases and J gave up 4 bases, with 14 bases separating them. Germline V gives CDR1 SGHRS, CDR2 YFSETQ. The CDR3 extends over 16 amino acids. Written as DNA, the CDR3 is TGCGCCAGCAGCTTGGTCCCGGGAGTGGGATACAATGAGCAGTTCTTC. Its protein product is CASSLVPGVGYNEQFF.

This rearrangement joins TRBV6-2 or TRBV6-3 to TRBJ2-1; 7 bases line up with TRBD2. V was pared by 8 bases and J by 8 bases, with 6 bases of the junction left unmatched. This CDR3 comprises 12 residues. CDR1 is MNHEY and CDR2 is SVGEGT in the germline V gene. The chain's CDR3 is CASEPGGHEQFF. The DNA for the CDR3 is TGTGCCAGCGAACCGGGAGGACATGAGCAGTTCTTC.

This clonotype was observed many times. CDR3 bases: TGCGCCAGCAAAGAGGCCCCGCCTCGGGCGGAGACCCAGTACTTC. It yields the protein CASKEAPPRAETQYF. This sequence joins TRBV5-1 and TRBJ2-5; no firm D call. Germline V gene data show CDR1 as SGHRS and CDR2 as YFSETQ. Trimming shortened V by 6 bases and J by 5 bases, and 20 bases separated the two germline ends. This CDR3 contains 15 residues.